Shown below are 16 T cell receptor beta chains from a single sample sequenced in a study of shared clonotypes between healthy human individuals. Using immunoSEQ multiplex PCR, the repertoire was profiled, and TCRdb retains in-frame clones only, with some absent. The sample includes roughly 2,000,000 clones, about 95% of them seen just once. Naive-designated CD8 cells lacked CD45RO, were positively enriched for CCR7, and omitted terminally differentiated effector memory CD45RA+ cells. Specimen: naive CD8+ T cells sorted from blood. Every receptor here comes from a man aged 18 to 30 in good health.

This rearrangement joins TRBV7-2 to TRBJ2-7; D is ambiguous. Germline V gene sequence: CDR1 SGHTA, CDR2 FQGNSA. There are 15 residues in the CDR3. With 0 bases removed from V and 0 bases from J, the gap between germline ends came to 9 bases. CDR3 loop: CASSLADRNSYEQYF. The CDR3 coding sequence is TGTGCCAGCAGCTTAGCTGATCGGAACTCCTACGAGCAGTACTTC.

The chain combines TRBV7-3 with TRBJ2-2; 12 positions match TRBD1. CDR1 and CDR2 from the germline V gene are SGHTA and FQGTGA. V shed 0 bases and J 6 bases; nucleotides not matched to a gene: 2. CDR3 length: 16 residues. The CDR3 DNA reads TGTGCCAGCAGCTTAACGGGACAGGGGGCGGCCGGGGAGCTGTTTTTT. Its protein product is CASSLTGQGAAGELFF.

The rearrangement joins TRBV6-6 to TRBJ1-5; D uncertain. This CDR3 region has 16 residues. V was cut by 0 bases and J by 0 bases, with 9 bases left in between. Looked up from germline, CDR1 is MNHNY and CDR2 is SVGAGI (reference sequence). CDR3 sequence: CASSYSTGYSNQPQHF. The CDR3 region has the DNA TGTGCCAGCAGTTACTCGACGGGCTATAGCAATCAGCCCCAGCATTTT.

Note on this clone: The sample contains more than one DNA sequence encoding this CDR3. The gene calls are TRBV27 and TRBJ2-1, with TRBD1 matching 8 bases. The CDR3 has 15 residues. The J segment lost 6 bases and the V segment lost 2 bases, leaving 6 bases of the junction unmatched. The germline CDR1 and CDR2 sequences are MNHEY and SMNVEV (reference sequence). The chain's CDR3 is CASSLGQGGGNEQFF. The CDR3 nucleotides are TGTGCCAGCAGTTTAGGACAGGGTGGGGGCAATGAGCAGTTCTTC.

The rearrangement links TRBV5-1 to TRBJ2-6; TRBD1 might be the D (6 bases). The ends were cut back, 1 base at V and 2 bases at J, with 13 bases in the middle. This CDR3 contains 17 residues. Germline V gene data show CDR1 as SGHRS and CDR2 as YFSETQ. The CDR3 DNA reads TGCGCCAGCAGCTTGAGTTCCCCAGGGGCTGGGGCCAACGTCCTGACTTTC. It translates to CASSLSSPGAGANVLTF.

V usage is TRBV13 and J usage is TRBJ2-7; 9 bases are a match to TRBD1. CDR1 and CDR2 from the germline V gene are PRHDT and FYEKMQ (reference sequence). This CDR3 has 15 amino acids. The V gene end was trimmed by 5 bases and the J gene end by 5 bases; junction bases not matched to a gene: 10. This CDR3 reads CASSGNRGPSNEQYF. The CDR3 nucleotides read TGTGCCAGCAGCGGAAACAGGGGGCCGTCCAACGAGCAGTACTTC.

The V call is TRBV19, the J call TRBJ2-3; D might be TRBD1 (6 bases). The germline V gene has CDR1 LNHDA and CDR2 SQIVND (reference sequence). V was cut by 6 bases and J by 4 bases, with 11 bases left in between. This CDR3 has 13 amino acids. CDR3 in amino acids: CASRIRGSDTQYF. The CDR3 DNA reads as TGTGCCAGTAGGATAAGGGGGTCAGATACGCAGTATTTT.

This chain joins TRBV5-8 and TRBJ2-3; possibly TRBD2 for D (6 bases). The CDR3 has 14 amino acids. CDR1 SGHTS and CDR2 YDEGEE come from the germline V gene. V lost 5 bases to trimming and J lost 2 bases, with 12 bases between them. The CDR3 is CASSIVADTDTQYF. CDR3 DNA sequence: TGTGCCAGCAGTATTGTAGCGGACACAGATACGCAGTATTTT.

The CDR3 DNA reads as TGCAGCGTTGGTCTGGACTCCTACAATGAGCAGTTCTTC. The encoded protein is CSVGLDSYNEQFF. V gene TRBV29-1 combines with J gene TRBJ2-1; D is uncertain. The germline CDR1 and CDR2 sequences are SQVTM and ANQGSEA. V gave up 4 bases and J gave up 0 bases, with 7 bases separating them. The CDR3 is 13 residues long.

This chain links TRBV13 with TRBJ2-7; 9 nucleotides agree with TRBD1. V lost 3 bases to trimming and J lost 2 bases; unmatched junction nucleotides: 2. CDR1 is PRHDT and CDR2 is FYEKMQ in the germline V gene (reference sequence). CDR3 length equals 14 residues. This chain's CDR3 is CASSLTGGTYEQYF. The CDR3 region has the DNA TGTGCCAGCAGCTTGACAGGGGGAACCTACGAGCAGTACTTC.

The chain has TRBV6-5 and TRBJ2-2; D is unresolved. Germline values: CDR1 MNHEY, CDR2 SVGAGI. This CDR3 contains 16 residues. The V gene lost 4 bases and the J gene lost 4 bases, with 16 bases spanning the gap. The DNA for the CDR3 is TGTGCCAGCAGTTTAATCCAGGCCCCGAGCACCGGGGAGCTGTTTTTT. Encoded protein: CASSLIQAPSTGELFF.

The chain carries TRBV15 and TRBJ1-1; 7 nucleotides agree with TRBD1. The V and J ends lost 1 base and 6 bases, in that order; junction bases with no gene match: 2. The germline gives CDR1 LNHNV, CDR2 YYDKDF (reference sequence). The CDR3 covers 13 residues. The CDR3: CATSRGTGAEAFF. In DNA, the CDR3 is TGTGCCACCAGCAGAGGAACAGGGGCTGAAGCTTTCTTT.

A note on this clone: Different DNA sequences within this sample yield the same CDR3. CDR3 loop: CASSLRPYNSPLHF. CDR3 DNA: TGTGCCAGCAGTTTACGGCCCTATAATTCACCCCTCCACTTT. The chain has TRBV28 and TRBJ1-6; D is unclear. Germline CDR1 MDHEN, CDR2 SYDVKM. Trimming left V 2 bases short and J 2 bases short, with 4 bases between. CDR3 size: 14 residues.

V is TRBV10-3 and J is TRBJ2-5, with D uncertain. The CDR3 spans 14 residues. The germline gives CDR1 ENHRY, CDR2 SYGVKD. The V end lost 1 base, the J end lost 2 bases, and 8 bases lay between the germline ends. The CDR3 region has the DNA TGTGCCATCAGTGAGTATAGCCAGCAAGAGACCCAGTACTTC. Translation: CAISEYSQQETQYF.

The gene calls are TRBV7-2 and TRBJ1-2; 7 bases align to TRBD1. The CDR3 has 16 amino acids. Germline V CDR1 and CDR2: SGHTA, FQGNSA. V lost 5 bases and J lost 2; bases outside the gene matches: 11. This CDR3 reads CASSPRMRGQNYGYTF. CDR3 DNA sequence: TGTGCCAGCAGCCCCCGGATGAGGGGGCAGAACTATGGCTACACCTTC.

The J gene is TRBJ1-3, the V gene TRBV27; D remains ambiguous. There are 14 residues in the CDR3. Trimming removed 6 bases at V and 1 base at J, with 10 bases between. Germline V gene lookup returns CDR1 MNHEY and CDR2 SMNVEV (reference sequence). The CDR3 loop is CASSTSGSGNTIYF. CDR3 in DNA: TGTGCCAGCAGCACCTCGGGGTCTGGAAACACCATATATTTT.